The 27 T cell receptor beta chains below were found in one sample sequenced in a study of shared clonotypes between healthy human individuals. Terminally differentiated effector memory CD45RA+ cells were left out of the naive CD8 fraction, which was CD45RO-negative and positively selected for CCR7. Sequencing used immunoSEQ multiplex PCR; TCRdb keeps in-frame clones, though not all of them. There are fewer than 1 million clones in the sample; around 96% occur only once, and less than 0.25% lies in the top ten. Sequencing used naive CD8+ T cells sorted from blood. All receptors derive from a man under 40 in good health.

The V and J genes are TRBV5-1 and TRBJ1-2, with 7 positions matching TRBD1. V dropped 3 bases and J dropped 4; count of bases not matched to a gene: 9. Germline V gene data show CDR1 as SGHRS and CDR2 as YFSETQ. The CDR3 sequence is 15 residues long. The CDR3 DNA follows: TGCGCCAGCAGCTCCGGACAGGATCTTGGCTATGGCTACACCTTC. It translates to CASSSGQDLGYGYTF.

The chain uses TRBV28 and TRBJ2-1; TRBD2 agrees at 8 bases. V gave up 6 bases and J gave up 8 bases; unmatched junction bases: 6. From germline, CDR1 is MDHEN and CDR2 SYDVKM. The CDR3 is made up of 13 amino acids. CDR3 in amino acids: CASSEGLVHEQFF. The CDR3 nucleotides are TGTGCCAGCAGCGAGGGACTAGTTCATGAGCAGTTCTTC.

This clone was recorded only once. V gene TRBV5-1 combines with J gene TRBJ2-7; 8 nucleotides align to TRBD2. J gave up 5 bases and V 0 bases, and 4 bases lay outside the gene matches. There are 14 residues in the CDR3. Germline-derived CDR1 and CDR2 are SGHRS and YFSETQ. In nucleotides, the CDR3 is TGCGCCAGCAGCTTGGCGGGAGGGCCGGACGAGCAGTACTTC. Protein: CASSLAGGPDEQYF.

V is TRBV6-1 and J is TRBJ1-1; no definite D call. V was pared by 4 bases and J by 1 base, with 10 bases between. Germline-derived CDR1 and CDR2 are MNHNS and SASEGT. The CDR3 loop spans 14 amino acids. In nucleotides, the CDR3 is TGTGCCAGCAGTGGAGACGGCCAGAACACTGAAGCTTTCTTT. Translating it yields CASSGDGQNTEAFF.

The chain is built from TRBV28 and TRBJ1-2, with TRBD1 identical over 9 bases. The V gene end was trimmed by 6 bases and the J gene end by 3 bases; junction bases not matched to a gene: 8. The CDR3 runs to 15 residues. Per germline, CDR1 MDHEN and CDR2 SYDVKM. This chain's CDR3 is CASRGRTGEDYGYTF. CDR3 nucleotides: TGTGCCAGCAGGGGAAGGACAGGGGAGGACTATGGCTACACCTTC.

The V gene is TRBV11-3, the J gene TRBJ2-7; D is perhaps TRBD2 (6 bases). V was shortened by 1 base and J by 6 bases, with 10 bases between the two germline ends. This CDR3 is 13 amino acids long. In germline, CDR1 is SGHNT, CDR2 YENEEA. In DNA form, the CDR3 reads TGTGCCAGCAGCTTAGGGAGGGGTGGCGAGCAGTACTTC. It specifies CASSLGRGGEQYF.

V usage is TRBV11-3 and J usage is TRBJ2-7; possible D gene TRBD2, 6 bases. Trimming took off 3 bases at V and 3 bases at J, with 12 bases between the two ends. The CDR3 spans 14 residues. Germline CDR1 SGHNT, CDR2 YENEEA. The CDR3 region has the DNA TGTGCCAGCAGCTTTTCGGGGGAAAGCTACGAGCAGTACTTC. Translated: CASSFSGESYEQYF.

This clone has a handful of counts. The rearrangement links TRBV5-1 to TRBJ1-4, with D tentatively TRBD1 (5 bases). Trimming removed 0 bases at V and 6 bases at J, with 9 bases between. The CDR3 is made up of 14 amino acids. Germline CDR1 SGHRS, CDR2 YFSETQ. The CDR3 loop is CASSLVQGDEKLFF. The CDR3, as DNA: TGCGCCAGCAGCTTGGTCCAGGGTGATGAAAAACTGTTTTTT.

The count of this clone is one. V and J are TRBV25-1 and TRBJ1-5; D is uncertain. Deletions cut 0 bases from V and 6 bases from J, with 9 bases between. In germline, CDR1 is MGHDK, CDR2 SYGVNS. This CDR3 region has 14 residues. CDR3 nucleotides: TGTGCCAGCAGTGAATATCAGTTGGTTCAGCCCCAGCATTTT. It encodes CASSEYQLVQPQHF.

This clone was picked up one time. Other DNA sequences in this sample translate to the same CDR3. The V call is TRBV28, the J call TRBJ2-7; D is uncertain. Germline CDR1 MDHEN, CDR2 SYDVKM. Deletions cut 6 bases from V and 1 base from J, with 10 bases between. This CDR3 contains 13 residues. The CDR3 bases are TGTGCCAGCAGCTTGACACCTTCCTACGAGCAGTACTTC. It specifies CASSLTPSYEQYF.

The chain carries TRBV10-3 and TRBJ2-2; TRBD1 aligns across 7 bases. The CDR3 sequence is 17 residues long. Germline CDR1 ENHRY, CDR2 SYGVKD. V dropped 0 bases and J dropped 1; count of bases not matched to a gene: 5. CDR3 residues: CAISESGRQGNTGELFF. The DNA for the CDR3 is TGTGCCATCAGTGAGTCTGGCAGACAGGGGAACACCGGGGAGCTGTTTTTT.

As DNA, the CDR3 is TGTGCCAGCAGGCCAGAGGAGGGTGAGCAGTTCTTC. Its protein product is CASRPEEGEQFF. The chain employs TRBV7-9 and TRBJ2-1, with D possibly matching TRBD2 (6 bases). The CDR3 runs to 12 residues. Germline V gives CDR1 SEHNR, CDR2 FQNEAQ (reference sequence). V shed 6 bases and J shed 9 bases, with 12 bases lying between them. Variable domain in full (rest from reference TRBV7-9 and TRBJ2-1): DTGVSQNPRHKITKRGQNVTFRCDPISEHNRLYWYRQTLGQGPEFLTYFQNEAQLEKSRLLSDRFSAERPKGSFSTLEIQRTEQGDSAMYLCASRPEEGEQFFGPGTRLTVL.

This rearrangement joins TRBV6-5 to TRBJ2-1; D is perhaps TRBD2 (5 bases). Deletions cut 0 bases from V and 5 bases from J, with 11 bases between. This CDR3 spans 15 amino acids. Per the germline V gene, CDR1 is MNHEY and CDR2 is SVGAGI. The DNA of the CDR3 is TGTGCCAGCAGTTACTCGGTTAGCGAGGACAATGAGCAGTTCTTC. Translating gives CASSYSVSEDNEQFF.

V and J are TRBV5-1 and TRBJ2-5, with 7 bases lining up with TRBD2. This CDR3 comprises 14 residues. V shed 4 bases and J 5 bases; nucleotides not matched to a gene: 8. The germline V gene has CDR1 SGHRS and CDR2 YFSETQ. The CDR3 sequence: CASSLWGGSETQYF. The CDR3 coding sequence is TGCGCCAGCAGCCTCTGGGGGGGGTCGGAGACCCAGTACTTC.

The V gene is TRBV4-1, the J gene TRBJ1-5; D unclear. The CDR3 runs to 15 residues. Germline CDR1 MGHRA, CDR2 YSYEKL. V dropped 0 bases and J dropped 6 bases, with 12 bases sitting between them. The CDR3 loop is CASSQDPGLIQPQHF. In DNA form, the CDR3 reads TGCGCCAGCAGCCAAGACCCAGGATTGATTCAGCCCCAGCATTTT.

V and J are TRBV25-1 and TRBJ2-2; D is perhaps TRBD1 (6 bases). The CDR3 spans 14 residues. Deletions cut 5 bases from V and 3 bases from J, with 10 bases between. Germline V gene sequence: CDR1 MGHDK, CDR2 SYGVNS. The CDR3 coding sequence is TGTGCCAGCAGTCAGGGGTACGACACCGGGGAGCTGTTTTTT. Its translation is CASSQGYDTGELFF.

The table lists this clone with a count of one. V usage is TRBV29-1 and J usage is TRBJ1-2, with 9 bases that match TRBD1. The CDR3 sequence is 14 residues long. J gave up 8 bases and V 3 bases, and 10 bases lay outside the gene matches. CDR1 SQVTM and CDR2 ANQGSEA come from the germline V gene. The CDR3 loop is CSVEVDRGRNGYTF. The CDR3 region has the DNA TGCAGCGTTGAGGTGGACAGGGGAAGGAACGGCTACACCTTC.

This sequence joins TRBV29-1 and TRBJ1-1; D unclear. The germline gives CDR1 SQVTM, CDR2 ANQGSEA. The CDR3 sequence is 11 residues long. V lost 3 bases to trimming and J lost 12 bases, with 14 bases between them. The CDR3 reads CSVERETGSFF. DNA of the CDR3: TGCAGCGTTGAGAGGGAAACGGGCTCTTTCTTT.

The CDR3 spells CASSPQTAFTYNEQFF. The CDR3 nucleotides read TGTGCCAGCAGCCCTCAGACAGCCTTCACCTACAATGAGCAGTTCTTC. This chain joins TRBV7-9 and TRBJ2-1, with D tentatively TRBD1 (5 bases). CDR1 SEHNR and CDR2 FQNEAQ come from the germline V gene (reference sequence). The CDR3 spans 16 residues. Trimming cost V 5 bases and J 2 bases, with 16 bases left between them.

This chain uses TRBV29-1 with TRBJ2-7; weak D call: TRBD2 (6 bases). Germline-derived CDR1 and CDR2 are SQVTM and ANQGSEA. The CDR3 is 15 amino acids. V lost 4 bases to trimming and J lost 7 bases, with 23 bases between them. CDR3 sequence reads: CSVVPHKTGVREQYF. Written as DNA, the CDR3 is TGCAGCGTTGTTCCTCACAAAACGGGGGTGCGGGAGCAGTACTTC.

The DNA of the CDR3 is TGCGCCAGCAGCCTCCGGGGGGAGCAGTACTTC. Translating gives CASSLRGEQYF. The genes are TRBV4-1 and TRBJ2-7; the D gene is possibly TRBD2 (6 bases). The CDR3 loop spans 11 amino acids. Germline CDR1 reads MGHRA; CDR2 reads YSYEKL. V gave up 4 bases and J gave up 7 bases, with 8 bases separating them.

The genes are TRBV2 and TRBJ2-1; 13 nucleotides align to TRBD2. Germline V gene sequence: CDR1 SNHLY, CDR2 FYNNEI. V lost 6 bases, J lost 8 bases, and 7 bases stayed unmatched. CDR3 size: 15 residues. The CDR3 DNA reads TGTGCCAGCAGCCCCGGACTAGCGGGAGACGATGAGCAGTTCTTC. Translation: CASSPGLAGDDEQFF.

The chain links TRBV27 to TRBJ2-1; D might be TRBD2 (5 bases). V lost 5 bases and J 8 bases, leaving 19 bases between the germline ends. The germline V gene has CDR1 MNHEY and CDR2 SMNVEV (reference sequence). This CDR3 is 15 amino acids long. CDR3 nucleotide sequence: TGTGCCAGCAGTATCGTGGGAGCGGCAATCGATGAGCAGTTCTTC. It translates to CASSIVGAAIDEQFF.

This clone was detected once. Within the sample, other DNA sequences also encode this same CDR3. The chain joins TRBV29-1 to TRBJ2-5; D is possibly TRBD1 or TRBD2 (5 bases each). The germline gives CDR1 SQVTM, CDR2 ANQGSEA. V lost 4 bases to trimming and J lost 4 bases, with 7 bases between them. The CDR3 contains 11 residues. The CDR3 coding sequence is TGCAGCGTTGGGGGGAGAGAGACCCAGTACTTC. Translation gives CSVGGRETQYF.

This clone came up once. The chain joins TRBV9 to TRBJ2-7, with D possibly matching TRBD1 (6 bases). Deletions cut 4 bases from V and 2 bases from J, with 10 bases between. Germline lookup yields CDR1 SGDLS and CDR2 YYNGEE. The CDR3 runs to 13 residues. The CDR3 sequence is CASSSTGTYEQYF. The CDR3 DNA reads TGTGCCAGCAGCTCGACAGGCACCTACGAGCAGTACTTC.

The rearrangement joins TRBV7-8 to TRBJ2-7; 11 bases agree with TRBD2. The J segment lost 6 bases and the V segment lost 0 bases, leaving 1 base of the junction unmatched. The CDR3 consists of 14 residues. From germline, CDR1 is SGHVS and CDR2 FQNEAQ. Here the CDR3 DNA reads TGTGCCAGCAGCTTAGCACTAGCGGGAGTCGAGCAGTACTTC. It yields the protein CASSLALAGVEQYF.

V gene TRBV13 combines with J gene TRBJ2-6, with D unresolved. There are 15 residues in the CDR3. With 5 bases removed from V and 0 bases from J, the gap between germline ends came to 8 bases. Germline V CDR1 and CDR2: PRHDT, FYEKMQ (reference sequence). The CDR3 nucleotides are TGTGCCAGCAGCCCAACCCTCTCTGGGGCCAACGTCCTGACTTTC. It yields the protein CASSPTLSGANVLTF.